This TCR beta chain was recovered during a study of CD8 T cells in ankylosing spondylitis. Study-level findings and limits: Blood of patients with ankylosing spondylitis appeared to be characterized by a TCR beta motif of several highly homologous variants. There were earlier reports of some motif variants in reactive arthritis synovial fluid and blood.

Libraries of TCR beta came from quantitative 5'-RACE with molecular barcodes. TCRdb fed the 5' RACE reads into MiXCR, producing one record per CDR3 protein. The repertoire holds 350,000 to 450,000 distinct CDR3 sequences, more than 25% seen once, with roughly 1% in the top ten. This clonotype has only a few counts. Its antigen is as yet unknown. The germline V and J ends were trimmed by 1 base and 4 bases, with 7 bases remaining between them. CDR1 GTSNPN and CDR2 SVGIG come from the germline V gene (reference sequence). This CDR3 is built from 12 residues. Sequencing was performed on blood, either unsorted or a sorted T cell fraction (not recorded which). This chain connects TRBV30 to TRBJ1-2; D is undetermined. The receptor was derived from a male donor with ankylosing spondylitis. The CDR3 is CAWSATSYGYTF. DNA for the CDR3: TGTGCCTGGAGTGCGACTTCCTATGGCTACACCTTC.